These 8 T cell receptor beta chains came from one sample sequenced in a study of cytomegalovirus exposure and HLA in healthy donors (TCRdb year 2017). The library was made by the immunoSEQ multiplex PCR assay. The source is immuneACCESS, and TCRdb retained only in-frame sequences with V and J called. Part of the clones is not carried over; for the studies checked, unresolved V genes explain less than half of this, and the remainder is unexplained. The sample records around 150,000 clones, approximately 80% of which are singletons. Just under 30% of the sample goes to the ten largest clones. The sequenced material came from PBMCs. All receptors derive from a man aged 30 to 39 in good health and CMV-seropositive.

This chain connects TRBV19 to TRBJ2-7, with TRBD1 as a possible D gene (5 bases). The CDR3 length is 13 residues. The V gene lost 7 bases and the J gene lost 2 bases, with 12 bases spanning the gap. Per germline, CDR1 LNHDA and CDR2 SQIVND (reference sequence). CDR3 in amino acids: CASKGQSTYEQYF. CDR3 coding DNA: TGTGCCAGTAAGGGGCAGAGCACCTACGAGCAGTACTTC.

This clone has only one observation. This chain connects TRBV6-6 to TRBJ1-2, with D uncertain. Trimming stripped 5 bases from V and 4 bases from J, with 17 bases between. Germline CDR1 is MNHNY and CDR2 is SVGAGI (reference sequence). The CDR3 consists of 15 residues. The CDR3 loop is CASSRQPGEAYGYTF. In DNA form, the CDR3 reads TGTGCCAGCAGTCGGCAGCCCGGAGAAGCCTATGGCTACACCTTC.

This clone was seen more than once but under ten times. The chain joins TRBV4-1 to TRBJ2-2, with D perhaps TRBD2 (5 bases). This CDR3 has 15 amino acids. The V end was cut by 2 bases, the J end by 3 bases, with 10 bases between. Germline CDR1 reads MGHRA; CDR2 reads YSYEKL. The CDR3 DNA is TGCGCCAGCAGCCAATCCAACGGGGACACCGGGGAGCTGTTTTTT. Translating gives CASSQSNGDTGELFF.

This chain connects TRBV5-1 to TRBJ2-7, with 8 bases lining up with TRBD1. J was trimmed by 3 bases and V by 2 bases; bases with no gene match: 7. Germline CDR1 reads SGHRS; CDR2 reads YFSETQ. This CDR3 has 15 residues. In DNA form, the CDR3 reads TGCGCCAGCAGCTTCTGGACAGGGATCGGCTACGAGCAGTACTTC. It is translated as CASSFWTGIGYEQYF.

The chain joins TRBV7-6 to TRBJ2-5, with 11 bases aligning to TRBD2. This CDR3 comprises 15 residues. Germline V CDR1 and CDR2: SGHVS, FNYEAQ. V trimming: 5 bases; J trimming: 2 bases; junction bases outside the gene matches: 4. The CDR3 bases are TGTGCCAGCAGCAAGACTAGCGGGGTACAAGAGACCCAGTACTTC. It yields the protein CASSKTSGVQETQYF.

The genes are TRBV18 and TRBJ1-4; D is unclear. Germline CDR1 and CDR2: KGHSH and LQKENI. The V end lost 3 bases, the J end lost 5 bases, and 10 bases lay between the germline ends. The CDR3 contains 14 residues. Here the CDR3 reads CASSPAGWNEKLFF. The CDR3 bases are TGTGCCAGCTCACCGGCAGGCTGGAATGAAAAACTGTTTTTT.

A few counts support this clone. This rearrangement joins TRBV4-2 to TRBJ2-1; 7 bases map to TRBD1. The germline gives CDR1 LGHNA, CDR2 YNFKEQ. This CDR3 contains 17 residues. V dropped 1 base and J dropped 0; count of bases not matched to a gene: 6. CDR3 in DNA: TGTGCCAGCAGCCAAGGGGCGGCAGGGGGCTCCTACAATGAGCAGTTCTTC. It codes for CASSQGAAGGSYNEQFF.

The V gene is TRBV7-9, the J gene TRBJ2-2, with D maybe TRBD2 (7 bases). Germline V gives CDR1 SEHNR, CDR2 FQNEAQ (reference sequence). The CDR3 is 15 residues long. V was clipped by 10 bases and J by 1 base, with 16 bases between them. The CDR3 bases are TGTGCCACCCCGGCGGGGGCGATGAACACCGGGGAGCTGTTTTTT. As protein: CATPAGAMNTGELFF.